Sequencing of this T cell receptor beta chain was carried out in a study of blood T cell repertoires in COVID-19. With 4 bases clipped from V and 7 bases from J, the junction kept 7 bases outside the gene matches. The CDR3 runs to 14 residues. Germline loops: CDR1 SGHTA, CDR2 FQGNSA. Cohort placement rested on clinical history that participants reported themselves. All exposed participants met a person with COVID-19 within 2 weeks before entering the study. Assay used: immunoSEQ multiplex PCR; TCRdb lists only in-frame clones, some missing. The table includes about 320,000 clones, about 85% detected once.

The sample taken for sequencing was PBMCs or T cells enriched from blood (not recorded which). The sequence was collected from a woman aged 25 to 39 who had been exposed to COVID-19. V and J are TRBV7-2 and TRBJ1-2, with 9 bases identical to TRBD1. CDR3 nucleotide sequence: TGTGCCAGCAGCTATAAGGAGACAGGGGGTGGCTACACCTTC. It yields the protein CASSYKETGGGYTF.